These 16 T cell receptor beta chains share one sample of origin, sequenced in a study of cytomegalovirus exposure and HLA in healthy donors. In the PCR, 60 Vbeta and 13 Jbeta primers were used. Libraries were prepared by immunoSEQ multiplex PCR; TCRdb keeps only in-frame clonotypes and omits some of them. The sample contains around 170,000 clones, approximately 81% of which appear only once. Sequences were obtained from PBMCs. These receptors were obtained from a man between 50 and 59 years old in good health and CMV-seronegative.

As DNA, the CDR3 is TGTGCCTGGAGTCCAATCGGGGGAGAGACCCAGTACTTC. As protein: CAWSPIGGETQYF. The chain employs TRBV30 and TRBJ2-5; D may be TRBD2 (6 bases). V was clipped by 2 bases and J by 4 bases, with 11 bases between them. Germline V CDR1 and CDR2: GTSNPN, SVGIG (reference sequence). The CDR3 contains 13 residues.

The chain couples TRBV6-5 to TRBJ1-2; no definite D call. Trimming shortened V by 0 bases and J by 0 bases, and 5 bases separated the two germline ends. The CDR3 spans 14 residues. Germline V CDR1 and CDR2: MNHEY, SVGAGI. The CDR3 region is CASSYSPANYGYTF. CDR3 nucleotide sequence: TGTGCCAGCAGTTACTCCCCGGCTAACTATGGCTACACCTTC.

This clone was recorded once. One end of the junction is discordant with germline, which a read error may explain. V usage is TRBV7-9 and J usage is TRBJ2-1, with D tentatively TRBD2 (6 bases). The length of the CDR3 is 12 residues. The germline CDR1 and CDR2 sequences are SEHNR and FQNEAQ (reference sequence). The CDR3 nucleotides are TGTTCCAGCAGCTTCAGCCCCAGGGAGGCATTCTTC. It yields the protein CSSSFSPREAFF. Variable domain in full (rest from reference TRBV7-9 and TRBJ2-1): DTGVSQNPRHKITKRGQNVTFRCDPISEHNRLYWYRQTLGQGPEFLTYFQNEAQLEKSRLLSDRFSAERPKGSFSTLEIQRTEQGDSAMYLCSSSFSPREAFFGPGTRLTVL.

The chain combines TRBV7-2 with TRBJ1-2; a possible D gene is TRBD1 (6 bases). Deletions cut 1 base from V and 7 bases from J, with 16 bases between. Looked up from germline, CDR1 is SGHTA and CDR2 is FQGNSA. The CDR3 has 15 amino acids. CDR3 coding DNA: TGTGCCAGCAGCTTAGACTCGAGGGGCAGGGGTGGCTACACCTTC. Its protein is CASSLDSRGRGGYTF.

The rearrangement joins TRBV4-3 to TRBJ2-6; unclear D gene. Trimming left V 0 bases short and J 0 bases short, with 9 bases between. The germline gives CDR1 LGHNA, CDR2 YSLEER. The CDR3 is 17 amino acids. CDR3: CASSQDYPGSGANVLTF. The CDR3 bases are TGCGCCAGCAGCCAAGATTACCCGGGCTCTGGGGCCAACGTCCTGACTTTC.

The chain recombines TRBV11-2 with TRBJ2-5, with 10 bases lining up with TRBD1. V was pared by 1 base and J by 2 bases, with 4 bases of the junction left unmatched. The germline gives CDR1 SGHAT, CDR2 FQNNGV. The CDR3 runs 16 residues. CDR3 amino acids: CASSLGGTGAQETQYF. The CDR3 nucleotides are TGTGCCAGCAGCTTAGGTGGGACAGGGGCACAAGAGACCCAGTACTTC.

CDR3 sequence: CASSPQGGGYTF. Here the CDR3 DNA reads TGCGCCAGCAGCCCGCAGGGCGGCGGCTACACCTTC. The chain recombines TRBV5-1 with TRBJ1-2; a possible D gene is TRBD1 (5 bases). The V gene's germline CDR1 is SGHRS and CDR2 YFSETQ. This CDR3 has 12 residues. The ends were cut back, 4 bases at V and 8 bases at J, with 12 bases in the middle.

The V and J genes are TRBV7-2 and TRBJ2-3, with D perhaps TRBD2 (6 bases). Trimming removed 1 base at V and 2 bases at J, with 7 bases between. Germline lookup yields CDR1 SGHTA and CDR2 FQGNSA. This CDR3 has 14 residues. Written as DNA, the CDR3 is TGTGCCAGCAGCTTAGGGCGGGACACAGATACGCAGTATTTT. It translates to CASSLGRDTDTQYF.

The chain joins TRBV10-2 to TRBJ2-3; no reliable D call. CDR1 WSHSY and CDR2 SAAADI come from the germline V gene. V gave up 6 bases and J gave up 1 base, with 11 bases separating them. CDR3 length equals 14 residues. Here the CDR3 reads CASRTRGGTDTQYF. As DNA, the CDR3 is TGCGCCAGCAGGACCCGAGGTGGCACAGATACGCAGTATTTT.

The chain couples TRBV6-5 to TRBJ2-3; 10 nucleotides agree with TRBD2. The CDR3 covers 15 residues. J lost 1 base, V lost 6 bases, and 4 bases had no gene match. The germline V gene has CDR1 MNHEY and CDR2 SVGAGI. CDR3 nucleotides: TGTGCCAGCAGGGGGACTAGCGTAGGCACAGATACGCAGTATTTT. As protein: CASRGTSVGTDTQYF.

The genes are TRBV7-2 and TRBJ1-1; 7 bases agree with TRBD1. The CDR3 length is 16 residues. The V segment lost 3 bases and the J segment 2 bases; nucleotides outside the gene matches: 9. Germline-derived CDR1 and CDR2 are SGHTA and FQGNSA. This CDR3 is CASSFQTTGVNTEAFF. The CDR3 nucleotides read TGTGCCAGCAGCTTCCAAACAACAGGGGTCAACACTGAAGCTTTCTTT.

This clone was seen only a few times. The chain uses TRBV4-3 and TRBJ2-5, with a weak D call TRBD2 (6 bases). Germline V gives CDR1 LGHNA, CDR2 YSLEER. CDR3 length: 13 amino acids. Trimming cost V 4 bases and J 4 bases, with 10 bases left between them. In nucleotides, the CDR3 is TGCGCCAGCAGCCGGCAACTAGCAGAGACCCAGTACTTC. Translation gives CASSRQLAETQYF.

This chain connects TRBV27 to TRBJ2-7; D is possibly TRBD1 (6 bases). Trimming removed 3 bases from V and 7 bases from J, with 13 bases in between. The CDR3 contains 13 residues. Germline V gene data show CDR1 as MNHEY and CDR2 as SMNVEV (reference sequence). The CDR3 DNA reads as TGTGCCAGCAGTTTTGGGGGCTATGGGGAGCAGTACTTC. This sequence encodes CASSFGGYGEQYF.

This clone has just a few counts. V and J are TRBV5-1 and TRBJ2-3; TRBD2 agrees at 9 bases. With V trimmed by 0 bases and J by 4 bases, 12 bases remained unmatched. The V gene's germline CDR1 is SGHRS and CDR2 YFSETQ. CDR3 length equals 18 residues. This CDR3 is CASSLDQTGTSRSDTQYF. The CDR3 bases are TGCGCCAGCAGCTTGGACCAAACCGGGACTAGCAGGTCAGATACGCAGTATTTT.

The chain joins TRBV5-1 to TRBJ1-4; D might be TRBD1 (5 bases). Trimming took 0 bases from V and 10 from J, leaving 13 bases between them. Germline loops: CDR1 SGHRS, CDR2 YFSETQ. The CDR3 has 14 amino acids. The CDR3 region has the DNA TGCGCCAGCAGCTTGGGTCAGGGAAACCGAAAACTGTTTTTT. Translated: CASSLGQGNRKLFF. Complete variable domain (other parts from reference TRBV5-1 and TRBJ1-4): KAGVTQTPRYLIKTRGQQVTLSCSPISGHRSVSWYQQTPGQGLQFLFEYFSETQRNKGNFPGRFSGRQFSNSRSEMNVSTLELGDSALYLCASSLGQGNRKLFFGSGTQLSVL.

To note about this clone: A junction end diverges from the germline sequence, so it may reflect a read error. V usage is TRBV7-9 and J usage is TRBJ1-6; TRBD1 is a possible D gene (6 bases). The CDR3 is 17 amino acids. Germline assignment: CDR1 SEHNR and CDR2 FQNEAQ (reference sequence). Written as DNA, the CDR3 is TGTTCCAGCAGCCCCTTACAGGGTGTCACCTATAATTCACCCCTCCACTTT. Encoded protein: CSSSPLQGVTYNSPLHF. The complete variable domain, with remaining parts taken from reference TRBV7-9 and TRBJ1-6, reads DTGVSQNPRHKITKRGQNVTFRCDPISEHNRLYWYRQTLGQGPEFLTYFQNEAQLEKSRLLSDRFSAERPKGSFSTLEIQRTEQGDSAMYLCSSSPLQGVTYNSPLHFGNGTRLTVT.